This TCR beta chain comes out of a study of PD-1 blockade in classical Hodgkin lymphoma. V was pared by 3 bases and J by 3 bases, with 15 bases between. CDR1 SGHRS and CDR2 YFSETQ come from the germline V gene. The CDR3 loop spans 15 amino acids. Every one of the patients relapsed after autologous stem cell transplantation (brentuximab vedotin exposure was variable). Method: immunoSEQ multiplex PCR; TCRdb's copy keeps in-frame clones and lacks some. There are around 30,000 clones in the sample; 80% to 90% occur only once, and about 31% lies in the top ten. The chain couples TRBV5-1 to TRBJ1-1; perhaps TRBD1 as D (6 bases). This clonotype originated in a human donor with classical Hodgkin lymphoma. The material sequenced was peripheral blood mononuclear cells (PBMCs), taken at baseline. In DNA form, the CDR3 reads TGCGCCAGCAGCTCCATCACAGGGATGGACACTGAAGCTTTCTTT. Protein product: CASSSITGMDTEAFF. The full variable domain, completed using reference TRBV5-1 and TRBJ1-1, is KAGVTQTPRYLIKTRGQQVTLSCSPISGHRSVSWYQQTPGQGLQFLFEYFSETQRNKGNFPGRFSGRQFSNSRSEMNVSTLELGDSALYLCASSSITGMDTEAFFGQGTRLTVV.